The T cell receptor beta chain described here comes from a study of blood T cell repertoires in COVID-19. Profiling relied on immunoSEQ multiplex PCR, and the TCRdb table lists in-frame clones only, not all of them. The data hold tens of thousands of clones, with roughly 90% observed a single time. The CDR3 sequence is 13 residues long. The germline V gene has CDR1 SNHLY and CDR2 FYNNEI. V lost 9 bases and J lost 1, with 13 bases in between. Material for sequencing was peripheral blood. The sequence was obtained from a man aged 55 to 70 with acute or convalescent COVID-19. V and J are TRBV2 and TRBJ2-7; no clear D gene. The CDR3 DNA is TGTGCCAGTGTCCCGTCAGATTCCTACGAGCAGTACTTC. Amino acid sequence: CASVPSDSYEQYF.